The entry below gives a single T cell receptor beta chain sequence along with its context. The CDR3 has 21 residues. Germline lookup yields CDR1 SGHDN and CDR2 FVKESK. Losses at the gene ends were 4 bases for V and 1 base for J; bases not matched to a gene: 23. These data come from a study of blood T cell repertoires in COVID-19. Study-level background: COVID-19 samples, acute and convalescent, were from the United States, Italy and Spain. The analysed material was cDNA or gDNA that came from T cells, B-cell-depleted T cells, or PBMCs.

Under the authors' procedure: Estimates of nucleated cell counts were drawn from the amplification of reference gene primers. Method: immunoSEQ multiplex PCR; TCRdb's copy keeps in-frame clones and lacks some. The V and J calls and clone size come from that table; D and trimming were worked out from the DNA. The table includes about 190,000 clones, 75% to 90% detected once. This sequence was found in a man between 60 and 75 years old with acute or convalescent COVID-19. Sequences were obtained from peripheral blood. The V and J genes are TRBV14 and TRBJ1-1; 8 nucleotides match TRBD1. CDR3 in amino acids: CASSPINRRSAGGGWNTEAFF. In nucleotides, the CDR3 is TGTGCCAGCAGCCCTATAAACCGACGGTCGGCAGGGGGCGGTTGGAACACTGAAGCTTTCTTT.